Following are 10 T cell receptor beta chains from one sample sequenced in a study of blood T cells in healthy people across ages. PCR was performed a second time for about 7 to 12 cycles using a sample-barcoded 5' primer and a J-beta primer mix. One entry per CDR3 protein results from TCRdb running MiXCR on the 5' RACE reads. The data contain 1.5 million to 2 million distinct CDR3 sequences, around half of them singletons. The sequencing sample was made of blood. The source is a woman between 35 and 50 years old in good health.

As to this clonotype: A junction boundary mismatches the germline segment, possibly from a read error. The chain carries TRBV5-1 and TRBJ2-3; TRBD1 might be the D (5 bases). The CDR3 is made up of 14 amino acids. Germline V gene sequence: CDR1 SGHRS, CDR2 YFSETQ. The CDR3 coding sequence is TGCGCCAGCAGCTTGGAAGACAGCACAGGTACGCAGTATTTT. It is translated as CASSLEDSTGTQYF.

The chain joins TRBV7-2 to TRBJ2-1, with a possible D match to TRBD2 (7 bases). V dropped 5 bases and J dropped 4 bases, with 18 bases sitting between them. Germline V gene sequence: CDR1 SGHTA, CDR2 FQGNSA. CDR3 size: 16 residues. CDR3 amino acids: CASSPQGGGGYNEQFF. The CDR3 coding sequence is TGTGCCAGCAGCCCTCAAGGGGGGGGGGGATACAATGAGCAGTTCTTC.

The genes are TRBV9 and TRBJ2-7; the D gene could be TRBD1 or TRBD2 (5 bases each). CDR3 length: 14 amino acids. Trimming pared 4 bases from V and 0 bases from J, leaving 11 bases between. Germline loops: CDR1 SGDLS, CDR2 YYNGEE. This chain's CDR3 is CASSPRDDSYEQYF. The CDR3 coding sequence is TGTGCCAGCAGCCCACGGGACGACTCCTACGAGCAGTACTTC.

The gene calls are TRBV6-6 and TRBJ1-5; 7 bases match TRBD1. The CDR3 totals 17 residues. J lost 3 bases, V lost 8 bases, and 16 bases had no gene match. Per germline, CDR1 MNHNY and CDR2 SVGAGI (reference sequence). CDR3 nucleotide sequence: TGTGCCAGCCAGAAAACGCTGAAACAGGGGATCAATCAGCCCCAGCATTTT. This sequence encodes CASQKTLKQGINQPQHF.

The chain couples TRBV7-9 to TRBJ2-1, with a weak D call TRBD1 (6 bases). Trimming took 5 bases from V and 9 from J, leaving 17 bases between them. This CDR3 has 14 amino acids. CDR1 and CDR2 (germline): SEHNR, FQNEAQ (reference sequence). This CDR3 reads CASSQNYRDAEQFF. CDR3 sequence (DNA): TGTGCCAGCAGCCAAAACTACAGGGACGCTGAGCAGTTCTTC. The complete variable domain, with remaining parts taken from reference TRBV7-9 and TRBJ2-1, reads DTGVSQNPRHKITKRGQNVTFRCDPISEHNRLYWYRQTLGQGPEFLTYFQNEAQLEKSRLLSDRFSAERPKGSFSTLEIQRTEQGDSAMYLCASSQNYRDAEQFFGPGTRLTVL.

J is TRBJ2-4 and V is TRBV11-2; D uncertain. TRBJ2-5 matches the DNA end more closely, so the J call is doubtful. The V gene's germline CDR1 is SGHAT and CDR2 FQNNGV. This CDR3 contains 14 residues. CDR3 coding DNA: TGTGCCAGCAGCTTAGTGTGGGATCGGGAGACCCAGTACTTC. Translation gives CASSLVWDRETQYF.

CDR3 sequence reads: CASSIDRATDTQYF. The DNA for the CDR3 is TGTGCCAGCAGCATCGACAGGGCGACAGATACGCAGTATTTT. This chain uses TRBV9 with TRBJ2-3, with TRBD1 identical over 7 bases. CDR1 is SGDLS and CDR2 is YYNGEE in the germline V gene. The junction had 5 bases not matched to a gene; V was cut back by 4 bases and J by 3 bases. The CDR3 covers 14 residues.

The CDR3 bases are TGTGCCACCAGCAGAGGTCCCGGGGGGGGTACCTACGAGCAGTACTTC. Its translation is CATSRGPGGGTYEQYF. This sequence joins TRBV15 and TRBJ2-7; TRBD2 agrees at 8 bases. The CDR3 has 16 amino acids. V lost 1 base to trimming and J lost 2 bases; unmatched junction nucleotides: 7. Germline lookup yields CDR1 LNHNV and CDR2 YYDKDF (reference sequence).

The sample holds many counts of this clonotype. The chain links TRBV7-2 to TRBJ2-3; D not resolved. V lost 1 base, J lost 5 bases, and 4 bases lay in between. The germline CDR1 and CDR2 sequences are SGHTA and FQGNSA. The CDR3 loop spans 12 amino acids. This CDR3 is CASSLGLDTQYF. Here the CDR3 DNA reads TGTGCCAGCAGCTTAGGGTTAGATACGCAGTATTTT.

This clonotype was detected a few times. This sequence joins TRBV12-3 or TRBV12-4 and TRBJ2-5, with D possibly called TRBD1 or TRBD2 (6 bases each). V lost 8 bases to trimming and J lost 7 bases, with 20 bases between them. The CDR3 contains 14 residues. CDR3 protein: CASAEGGGSGTQYF. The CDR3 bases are TGTGCCAGCGCCGAGGGGGGAGGTAGTGGGACCCAGTACTTC.